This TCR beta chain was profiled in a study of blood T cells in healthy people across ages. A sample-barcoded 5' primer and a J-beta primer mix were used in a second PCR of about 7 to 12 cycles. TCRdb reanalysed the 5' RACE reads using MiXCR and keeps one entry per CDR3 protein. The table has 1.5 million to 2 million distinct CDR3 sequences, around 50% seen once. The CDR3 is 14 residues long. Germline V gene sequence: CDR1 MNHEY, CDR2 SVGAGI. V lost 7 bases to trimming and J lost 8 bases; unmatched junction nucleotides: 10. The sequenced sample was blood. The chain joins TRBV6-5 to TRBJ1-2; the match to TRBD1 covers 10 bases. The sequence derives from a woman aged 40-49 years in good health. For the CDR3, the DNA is TGTGCCAGCACCCTGGGACAGGGGAGGTTCGGCTACACCTTC. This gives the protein CASTLGQGRFGYTF.